This entry describes one T cell receptor (beta chain). These data are taken from a study of PD-L1 blockade in urothelial cancer. Study in general: Blood analysis was done at 3 weeks (second dose) and 6 weeks after treatment began.

The CDR3 has 15 residues. CDR1 is SGDLS, CDR2 YYNGEE, per germline. V shed 1 base, J shed 6 bases, and the junction held 6 bases outside the gene matches. The repertoire was sequenced with immunoSEQ multiplex PCR; TCRdb's copy has only in-frame clones and lacks some. The table lists tens of thousands of clones, 77% of them singletons, with around 3.4% in the top ten. The patients' disease, urothelial carcinoma, was locally advanced or metastatic. The TCR sequence derives from a man between 65 and 85 years old with urothelial cancer. The specimen comprised PBMCs, sampled around atezolizumab (anti-PD-L1) treatment. This chain joins TRBV9 and TRBJ2-2; 7 bases agree with TRBD2. CDR3 DNA: TGTGCCAGCAGCGTAAGCCCCCGGGGGGCCGGGGAGCTGTTTTTT. Translated, it gives CASSVSPRGAGELFF. The variable domain in full, completed from reference TRBV9 and TRBJ2-2, reads DSGVTQTPKHLITATGQRVTLRCSPRSGDLSVYWYQQSLDQGLQFLIQYYNGEERAKGNILERFSAQQFPDLHSELNLSSLELGDSALYFCASSVSPRGAGELFFGEGSRLTVL.